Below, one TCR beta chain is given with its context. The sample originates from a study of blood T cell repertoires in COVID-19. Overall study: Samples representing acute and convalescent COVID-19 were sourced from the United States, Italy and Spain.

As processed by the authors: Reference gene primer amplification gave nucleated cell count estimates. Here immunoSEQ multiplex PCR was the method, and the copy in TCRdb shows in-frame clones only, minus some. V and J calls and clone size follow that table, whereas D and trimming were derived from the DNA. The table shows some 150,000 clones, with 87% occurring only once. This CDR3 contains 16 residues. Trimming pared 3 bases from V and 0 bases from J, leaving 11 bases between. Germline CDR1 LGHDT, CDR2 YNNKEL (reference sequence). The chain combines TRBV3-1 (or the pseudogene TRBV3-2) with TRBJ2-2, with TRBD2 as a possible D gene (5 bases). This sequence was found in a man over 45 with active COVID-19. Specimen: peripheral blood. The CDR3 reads CASSQNAGSNTGELFF. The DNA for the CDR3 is TGTGCCAGCAGCCAGAACGCGGGTTCGAACACCGGGGAGCTGTTTTTT.